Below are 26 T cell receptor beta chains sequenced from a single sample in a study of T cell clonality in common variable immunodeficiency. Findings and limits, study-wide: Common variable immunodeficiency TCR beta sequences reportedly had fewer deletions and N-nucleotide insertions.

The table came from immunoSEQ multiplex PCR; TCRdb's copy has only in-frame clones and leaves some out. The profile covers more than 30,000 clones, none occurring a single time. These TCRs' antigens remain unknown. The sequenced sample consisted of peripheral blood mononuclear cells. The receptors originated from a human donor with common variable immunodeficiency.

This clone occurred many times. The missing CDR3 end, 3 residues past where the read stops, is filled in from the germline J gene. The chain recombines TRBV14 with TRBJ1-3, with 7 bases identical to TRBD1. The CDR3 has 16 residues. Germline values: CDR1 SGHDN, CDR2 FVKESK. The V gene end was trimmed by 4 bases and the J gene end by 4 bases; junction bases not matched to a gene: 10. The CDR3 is CASSRQGGVSGNTIYF. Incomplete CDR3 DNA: TGTGCCAGCAGCCGCCAGGGGGGCGTATCCGGAAACACC.

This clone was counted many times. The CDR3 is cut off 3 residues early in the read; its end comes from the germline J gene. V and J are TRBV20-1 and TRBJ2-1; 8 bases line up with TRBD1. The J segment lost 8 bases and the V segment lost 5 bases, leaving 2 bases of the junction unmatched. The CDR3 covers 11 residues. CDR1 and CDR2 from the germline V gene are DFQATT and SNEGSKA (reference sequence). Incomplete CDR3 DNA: TGCAGTGCTGCGGACAGGGATGAG. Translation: CSAADRDE. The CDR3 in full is CSAADRDEQFF.

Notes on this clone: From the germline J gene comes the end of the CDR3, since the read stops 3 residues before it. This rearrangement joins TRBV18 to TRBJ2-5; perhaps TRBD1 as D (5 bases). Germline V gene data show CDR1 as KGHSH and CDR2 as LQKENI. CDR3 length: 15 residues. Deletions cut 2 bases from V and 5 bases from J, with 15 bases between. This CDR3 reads CASSPGQGPEETQYF. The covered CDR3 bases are TGTGCCAGCTCACCAGGGCAGGGCCCAGAGGAGACC.

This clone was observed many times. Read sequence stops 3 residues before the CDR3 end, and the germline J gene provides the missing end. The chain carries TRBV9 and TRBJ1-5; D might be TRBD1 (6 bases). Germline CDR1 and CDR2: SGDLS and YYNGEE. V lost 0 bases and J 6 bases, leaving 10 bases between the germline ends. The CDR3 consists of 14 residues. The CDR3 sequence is CASSVGGGGQPQHF. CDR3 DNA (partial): TGTGCCAGCAGCGTAGGAGGGGGAGGTCAGCCC.

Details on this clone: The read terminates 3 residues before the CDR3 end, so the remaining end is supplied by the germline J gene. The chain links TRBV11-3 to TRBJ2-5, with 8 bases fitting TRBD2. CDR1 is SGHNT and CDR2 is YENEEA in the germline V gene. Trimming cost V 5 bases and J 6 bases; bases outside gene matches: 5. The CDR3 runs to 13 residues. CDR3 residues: CASSARGGKTQYF. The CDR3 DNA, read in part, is TGTGCCAGCAGCGCCCGGGGGGGTAAGACC.

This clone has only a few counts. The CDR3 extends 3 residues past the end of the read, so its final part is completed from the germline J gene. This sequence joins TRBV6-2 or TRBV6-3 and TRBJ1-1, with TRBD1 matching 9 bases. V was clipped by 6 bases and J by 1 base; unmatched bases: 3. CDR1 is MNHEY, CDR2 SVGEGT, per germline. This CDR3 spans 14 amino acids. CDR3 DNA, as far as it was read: TGTGCCAGCAGGTGGGACAGGGAGAACACTGAA. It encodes CASRWDRENTE. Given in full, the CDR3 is CASRWDRENTEAFF.

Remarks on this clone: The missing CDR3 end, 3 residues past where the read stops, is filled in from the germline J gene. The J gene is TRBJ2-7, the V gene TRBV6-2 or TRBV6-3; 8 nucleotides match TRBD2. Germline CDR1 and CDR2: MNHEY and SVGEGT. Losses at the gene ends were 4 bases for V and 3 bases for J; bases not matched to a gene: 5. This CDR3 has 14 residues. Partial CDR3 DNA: TGTGCCAGCAGTTCCAGCGGGAGCCTCTACGAG. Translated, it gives CASSSSGSLYE. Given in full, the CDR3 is CASSSSGSLYEQYF.

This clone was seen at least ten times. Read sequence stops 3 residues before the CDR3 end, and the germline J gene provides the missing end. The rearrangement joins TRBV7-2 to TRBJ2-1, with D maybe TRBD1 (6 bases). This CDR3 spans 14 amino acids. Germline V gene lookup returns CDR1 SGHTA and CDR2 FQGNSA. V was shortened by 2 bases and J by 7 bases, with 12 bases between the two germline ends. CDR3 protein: CASSLIQGVNEQFF. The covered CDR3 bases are TGTGCCAGCAGCTTAATACAGGGTGTGAATGAG.

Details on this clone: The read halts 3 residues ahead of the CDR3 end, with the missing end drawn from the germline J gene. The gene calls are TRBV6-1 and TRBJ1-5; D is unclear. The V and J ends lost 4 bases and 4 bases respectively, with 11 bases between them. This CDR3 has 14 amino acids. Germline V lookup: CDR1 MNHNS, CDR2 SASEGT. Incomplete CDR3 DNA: TGTGCCAGCAGTGGTTCGGGGAAAAATCAGCCC. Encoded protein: CASSGSGKNQP. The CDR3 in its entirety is CASSGSGKNQPQHF.

CDR3 amino acids: CASSLEGTSGLYNEQFF. The CDR3 bases that were read are TGCGCCAGCAGCTTGGAGGGGACTAGCGGGCTATACAATGAG. The chain has TRBV5-1 and TRBJ2-1, with 12 bases fitting TRBD2. The sequence runs out 3 residues before the end of the CDR3; the remainder is reconstructed from the germline J gene. This CDR3 is 17 amino acids long. With 0 bases clipped from V and 4 bases from J, the junction kept 5 bases outside the gene matches. Looked up from germline, CDR1 is SGHRS and CDR2 is YFSETQ.

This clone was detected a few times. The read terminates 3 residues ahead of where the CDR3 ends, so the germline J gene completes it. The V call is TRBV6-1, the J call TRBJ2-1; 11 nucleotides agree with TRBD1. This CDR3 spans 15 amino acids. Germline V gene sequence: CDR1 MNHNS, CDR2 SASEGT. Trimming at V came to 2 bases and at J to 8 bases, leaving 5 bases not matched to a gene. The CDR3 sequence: CASSERTGGLYEQFF. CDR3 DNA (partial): TGTGCCAGCAGTGAAAGGACAGGGGGCCTGTATGAG.

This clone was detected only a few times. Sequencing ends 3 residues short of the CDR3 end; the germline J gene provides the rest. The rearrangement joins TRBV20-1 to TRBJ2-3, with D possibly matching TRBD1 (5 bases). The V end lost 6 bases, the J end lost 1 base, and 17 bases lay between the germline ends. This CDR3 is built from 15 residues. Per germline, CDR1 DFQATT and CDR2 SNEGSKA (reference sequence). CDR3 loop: CSAGRLGAGTDTQYF. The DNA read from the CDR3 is TGCAGTGCCGGTCGCCTAGGGGCGGGCACAGATACG.

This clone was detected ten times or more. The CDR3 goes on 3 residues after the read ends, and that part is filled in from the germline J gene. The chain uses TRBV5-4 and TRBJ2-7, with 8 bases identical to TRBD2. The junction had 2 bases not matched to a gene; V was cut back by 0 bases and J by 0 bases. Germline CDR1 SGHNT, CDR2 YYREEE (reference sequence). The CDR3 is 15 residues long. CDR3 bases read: TGTGCCAGCAGCTTGGCTAGCGGGCTCTCCTACGAG. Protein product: CASSLASGLSYE. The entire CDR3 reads CASSLASGLSYEQYF.

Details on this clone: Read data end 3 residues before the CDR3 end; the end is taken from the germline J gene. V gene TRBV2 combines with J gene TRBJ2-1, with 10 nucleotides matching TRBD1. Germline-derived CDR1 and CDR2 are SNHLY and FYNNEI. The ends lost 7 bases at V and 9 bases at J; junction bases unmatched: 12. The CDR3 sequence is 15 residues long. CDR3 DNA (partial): TGTGCCAGCAATTTGGGGACAGGGGATGTTGGTGAG. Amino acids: CASNLGTGDVGE. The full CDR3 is CASNLGTGDVGEQFF.

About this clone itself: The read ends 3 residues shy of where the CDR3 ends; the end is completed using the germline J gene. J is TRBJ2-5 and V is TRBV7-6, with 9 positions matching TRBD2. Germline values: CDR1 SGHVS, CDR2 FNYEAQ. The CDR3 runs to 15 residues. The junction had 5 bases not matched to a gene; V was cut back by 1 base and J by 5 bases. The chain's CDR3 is CASSLGTSVAETQYF. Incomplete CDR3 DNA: TGTGCCAGCAGCTTAGGGACTAGCGTGGCTGAGACC.

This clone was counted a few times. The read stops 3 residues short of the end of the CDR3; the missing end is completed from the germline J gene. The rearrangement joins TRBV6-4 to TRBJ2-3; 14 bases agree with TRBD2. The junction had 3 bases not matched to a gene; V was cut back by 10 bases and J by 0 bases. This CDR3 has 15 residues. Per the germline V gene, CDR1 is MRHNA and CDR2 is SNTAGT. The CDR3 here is CATRLAGGSTDTQYF. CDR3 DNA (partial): TGTGCCACTCGACTAGCGGGAGGGAGCACAGATACG.

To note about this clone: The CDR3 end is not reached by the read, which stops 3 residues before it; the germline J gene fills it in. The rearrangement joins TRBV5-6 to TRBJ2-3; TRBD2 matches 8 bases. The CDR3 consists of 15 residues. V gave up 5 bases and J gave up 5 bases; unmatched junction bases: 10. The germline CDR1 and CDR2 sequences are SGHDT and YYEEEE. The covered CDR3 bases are TGTGCCAGCAGGGGGTTGGGAGCGGGAGTAGATACG. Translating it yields CASRGLGAGVDT. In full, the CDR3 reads CASRGLGAGVDTQYF.

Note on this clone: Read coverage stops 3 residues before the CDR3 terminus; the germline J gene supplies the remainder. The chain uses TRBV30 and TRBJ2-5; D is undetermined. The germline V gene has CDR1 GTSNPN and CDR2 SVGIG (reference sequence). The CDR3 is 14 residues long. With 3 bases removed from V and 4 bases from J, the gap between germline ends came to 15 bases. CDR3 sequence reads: CAWSHPRLLETQYF. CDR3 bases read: TGTGCCTGGAGCCACCCGCGGTTATTAGAGACC. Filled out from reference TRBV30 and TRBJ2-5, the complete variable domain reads SQTIHQWPATLVQPVGSPLSLECTVEGTSNPNLYWYRQAAGRGLQLLFYSVGIGQISSEVPQNLSASRPQDRQFILSSKKLLLSDSGFYLCAWSHPRLLETQYFGPGTRLLVL.

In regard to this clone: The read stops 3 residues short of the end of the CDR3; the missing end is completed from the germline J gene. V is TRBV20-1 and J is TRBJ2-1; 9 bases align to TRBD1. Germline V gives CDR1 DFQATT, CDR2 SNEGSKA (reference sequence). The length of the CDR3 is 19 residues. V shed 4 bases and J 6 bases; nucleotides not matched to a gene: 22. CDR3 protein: CSANQRGYTGGGGVNEQFF. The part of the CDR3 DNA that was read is TGCAGTGCTAACCAAAGAGGGTATACAGGGGGCGGTGGGGTCAATGAG.

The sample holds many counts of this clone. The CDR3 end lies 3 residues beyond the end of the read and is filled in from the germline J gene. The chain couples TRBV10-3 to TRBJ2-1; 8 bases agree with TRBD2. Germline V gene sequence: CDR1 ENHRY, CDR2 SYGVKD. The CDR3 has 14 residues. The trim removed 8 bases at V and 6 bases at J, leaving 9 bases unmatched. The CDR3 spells CAIGERERSNEQFF. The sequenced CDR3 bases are TGTGCCATCGGAGAGCGGGAGAGGAGCAATGAG.

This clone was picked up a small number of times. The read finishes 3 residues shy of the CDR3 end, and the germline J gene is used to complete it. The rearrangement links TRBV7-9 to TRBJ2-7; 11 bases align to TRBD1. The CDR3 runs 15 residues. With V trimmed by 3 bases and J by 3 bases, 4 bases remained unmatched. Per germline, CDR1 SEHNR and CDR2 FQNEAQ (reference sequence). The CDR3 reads CASSFIGTGGYEQYF. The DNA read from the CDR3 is TGTGCCAGCAGCTTTATCGGGACAGGGGGCTACGAG.

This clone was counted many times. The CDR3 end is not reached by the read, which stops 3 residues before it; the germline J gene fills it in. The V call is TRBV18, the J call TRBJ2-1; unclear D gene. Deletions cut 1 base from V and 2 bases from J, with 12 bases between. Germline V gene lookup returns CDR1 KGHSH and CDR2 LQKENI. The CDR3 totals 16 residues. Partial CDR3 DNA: TGTGCCAGCTCACCACAGGCCCCTCGGGCCTACAATGAG. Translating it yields CASSPQAPRAYNE. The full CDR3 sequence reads CASSPQAPRAYNEQFF.

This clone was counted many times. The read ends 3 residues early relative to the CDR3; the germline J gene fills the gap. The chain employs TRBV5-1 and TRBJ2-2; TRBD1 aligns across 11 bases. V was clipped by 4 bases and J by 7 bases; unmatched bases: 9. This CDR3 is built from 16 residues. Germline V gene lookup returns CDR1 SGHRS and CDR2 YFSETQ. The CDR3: CASSLGQGAGGGELFF. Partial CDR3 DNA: TGCGCCAGCAGCCTAGGACAGGGGGCCGGAGGCGGGGAG.

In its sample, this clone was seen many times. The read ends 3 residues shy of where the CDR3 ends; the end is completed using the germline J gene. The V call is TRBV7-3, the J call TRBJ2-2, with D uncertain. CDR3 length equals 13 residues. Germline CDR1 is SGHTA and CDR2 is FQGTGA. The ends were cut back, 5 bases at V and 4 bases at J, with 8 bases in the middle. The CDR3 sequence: CASSPSITGELFF. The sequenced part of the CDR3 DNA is TGTGCCAGCAGCCCAAGCATCACCGGGGAG.

CDR3 loop: CASSPQRNTGELFF. The sequenced CDR3 bases are TGTGCCAGCAGCCCCCAGCGGAACACCGGGGAG. The chain uses TRBV11-2 and TRBJ2-2; no definite D call. The DNA ends 3 residues before the CDR3 does, and the rest of the CDR3 is filled in from the germline J gene. Germline V gene lookup returns CDR1 SGHAT and CDR2 FQNNGV. V was pared by 5 bases and J by 1 base, with 8 bases between. This CDR3 has 14 amino acids.

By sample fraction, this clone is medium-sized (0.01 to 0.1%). The CDR3 loop is CASSLGQVSYEQYF. The DNA read from the CDR3 is TGTGCCAGCAGTTTAGGGCAGGTATCCTACGAG. V usage is TRBV28 and J usage is TRBJ2-7; D gene unclear. The CDR3 end is not reached by the read, which stops 3 residues before it; the germline J gene fills it in. Deletions cut 2 bases from V and 1 base from J, with 9 bases between. The CDR3 contains 14 residues. CDR1 and CDR2 (germline): MDHEN, SYDVKM.